This T cell receptor beta chain was recovered during a study of T cell changes during pregnancy in multiple sclerosis. Profiling relied on immunoSEQ multiplex PCR, and the TCRdb table lists in-frame clones only, not all of them. The data contain about 65,000 clones, over 80% of them seen just once; the ten biggest clones take up approximately 3%. Trimming left V 5 bases short and J 4 bases short, with 14 bases between. The germline gives CDR1 MNHEY, CDR2 SMNVEV (reference sequence). CDR3 size: 14 residues. Sample: CD8+ T cells from peripheral blood mononuclear cells, taken in the third trimester of pregnancy. This sequence joins TRBV27 and TRBJ2-5, with D possibly TRBD1 on 7 matching bases. The sequence was collected from a female donor in good health, enrolled as a control in a pregnancy study. The DNA of the CDR3 is TGTGCCAGCAGTCCCCGACAGGGAGGAGAGACCCAGTACTTC. Encoded protein: CASSPRQGGETQYF.